This T cell receptor (beta chain) was documented in a study of shared clonotypes between healthy human individuals. The study, taken as a whole, reports: Larger estimated richness was generally recorded for naive subsets relative to memory subsets.

Note on this clone: Its antigen is unknown.

The CDR3 extends over 17 amino acids. Germline CDR1 and CDR2: LGHNA and YSLEER. J gave up 4 bases and V 0 bases, and 9 bases lay outside the gene matches. The DNA input per sorted-subset replicate PCR was 200 to 250 ng, corresponding to 25,000 to 35,000 T cell genomes. Assay used: immunoSEQ multiplex PCR; TCRdb lists only in-frame clones, some missing. The sample has 2 million to 2.5 million clones, around 95% seen once. CD4+ cells were split into CD45RA+ naive and CD45RA-negative memory subsets. Sequencing input: naive CD4+ T cells sorted from blood. Subset specified: CD45RA+ positively selected. The rearrangement links TRBV4-3 to TRBJ2-1; 7 bases align to TRBD1. The sequence was obtained from a man younger than 35 in good health. This chain's CDR3 is CASSQDSLTGAYNEQFF. As DNA, the CDR3 is TGCGCCAGCAGCCAAGACAGTTTAACAGGGGCGTACAATGAGCAGTTCTTC.